This T cell receptor beta chain was sequenced for a study of cytomegalovirus exposure and HLA in healthy donors. Germline values: CDR1 MNHNS, CDR2 SASEGT. This CDR3 contains 15 residues. Trimming cost V 0 bases and J 3 bases, with 11 bases left between them. PCR involved 60 Vbeta and 13 Jbeta primers. Here immunoSEQ multiplex PCR was the method, and the copy in TCRdb shows in-frame clones only, minus some. The data show approximately 140,000 clones, with around three quarters seen just once and around 1.9% held by the top ten. Sequencing was done on a sample of PBMCs. The rearrangement joins TRBV6-1 to TRBJ1-2; possible D gene TRBD1, 6 bases. The receptor was derived from a woman between 45 and 60 years old in good health and CMV-seronegative. In DNA form, the CDR3 reads TGTGCCAGCAGTGAAGCGCAGGGGCGGGACTATGGCTACACCTTC. Encoded protein: CASSEAQGRDYGYTF.